This is a list of T cell receptor beta chains from one sample in a study of T-cell memory formation after mild COVID-19. TCRdb fed the 5' RACE reads into MiXCR, producing one record per CDR3 protein. The sample has under 700,000 distinct CDR3 sequences; around 21% are singletons. The material sequenced was PBMCs or a T cell subset sorted from them (not recorded which). Receptors were obtained from an adult woman who had mild COVID-19 (a few samples of this study predate the infection). Cell type and time point are not known. The CDR3 runs from the conserved cysteine through the conserved F or W. A D gene is named only where the DNA matches it firmly. A clone size is listed for some rows: how often the clone was seen (once, few, many), or a class if it is expanded.

TRBV10-3	.	.	TRBJ2-3	TGTGCCATCAGTGATCCGACAGCTCTTCGGGCAGATACGCAGTATTTT	CAISDPTALRADTQYF
TRBV6-5	few	.	TRBJ1-5	TGTGCCAGCAGTTATTCCAGCGTAGGAGGGGTGATGGGCAATCAGCCCCAGCATTTT	CASSYSSVGGVMGNQPQHF
TRBV7-8	.	.	TRBJ1-5	TGTGCCAGCAGCTTTAATTCCAATGGAGGGCACCAGCCCCAGCATTTT	CASSFNSNGGHQPQHF
TRBV7-6	few	.	TRBJ1-3	TGTGCCAGCAGCTTAAGGCAGCCTGGAAACACCATATATTTT	CASSLRQPGNTIYF
TRBV5-1	few	.	TRBJ2-7	TGCGCCAGCAGCTTCACAGGGCGAAGCTCCTACGAGCAGTACTTC	CASSFTGRSSYEQYF
TRBV24-1	many	TRBD1	TRBJ2-7	TGTGCCACCAGTGAGTGGACAGGGGGCGAGCAGTACTTC	CATSEWTGGEQYF
TRBV5-1	few	TRBD2	TRBJ2-2	TGCGCCAGCAGCCCCCGAACTAGCGGGTCCGGGGAGCTGTTTTTT	CASSPRTSGSGELFF
TRBV7-3	.	.	TRBJ2-7	TGTGCCAGCAGCTTATTCCCAGGGACCTACGAGCAGTACTTC	CASSLFPGTYEQYF
TRBV10-3	.	TRBD1	TRBJ2-7	TGTGCCATCAGTGAAGGGACAGGGGGCATCTACGAGCAGTACTTC	CAISEGTGGIYEQYF
TRBV6-1	.	TRBD1	TRBJ2-2	TGTGCCAGCAACAGACAGGGGAACACCGGGGAGCTGTTTTTT	CASNRQGNTGELFF
TRBV5-1	.	TRBD1	TRBJ2-5	TGCGCCAGCAGCGGTGGACAGGGGGCATGGGAGACCCAGTACTTC	CASSGGQGAWETQYF
TRBV24-1	few	.	TRBJ2-1	TGTGCCACCAGTGACCCGATCCGCGGGGATGAGCAGTTCTTC	CATSDPIRGDEQFF
TRBV6-1	once	.	TRBJ2-5	TGTGCCAGCAGTGAGTTCGGGCGCCAAGAGACCCAGTACTTC	CASSEFGRQETQYF
TRBV29-1	few	TRBD1	TRBJ2-2	TGCAGCGTTGAATTCGGGACAGGGGGCACCGGGGAGCTGTTTTTT	CSVEFGTGGTGELFF
TRBV7-6	.	.	TRBJ2-2	TGTGCCAGCAGTCCCCGAGGCGGGGAGCTGTTTTTT	CASSPRGGELFF
TRBV21-1	.	.	TRBJ1-1	TGTGCCAGCAGCAACTGGGACCCGTACACTGAAGCTTTCTTT	CASSNWDPYTEAFF
TRBV11-2	.	TRBD2	TRBJ2-1	TGTGCCAGCGCAAGCTTAGGAGGGAGGGCCTGGGATGAGCAGTTCTTC	CASASLGGRAWDEQFF
TRBV19	few	.	TRBJ2-1	TGTGCCAGTAGTATGGTCCCGGGAGTTCTTATTGAGCAGTTCTTC	CASSMVPGVLIEQFF
TRBV15	few	.	TRBJ2-7	TGTGCCACCAGCAGAGACGTAGGGGAAGACGAGCAGTACTTC	CATSRDVGEDEQYF
TRBV7-9	few	.	TRBJ2-7	TGTGCCAGCAGCTTTATAGGCCCGACCTACGAGCAGTACTTC	CASSFIGPTYEQYF
TRBV7-9	many	.	TRBJ2-7	TGTGCCAGCAGCTTAGTAGGCGGCTACGAGCAGTACTTC	CASSLVGGYEQYF
TRBV24-1	.	TRBD2	TRBJ2-5	TGTGCCACCAGTGATCCGGGACTAGCGGGATTGGAGACCCAGTACTTC	CATSDPGLAGLETQYF
TRBV6-1	.	.	TRBJ1-5	TGTGCCAGCAGTGAAGCATACCCCCGTCAGGAAAGGTCCCAGCATTTT	CASSEAYPRQERSQHF
TRBV7-2	.	.	TRBJ2-7	TGTGCCAGCAAAAACAGCCCCGCGGGGCGGGAGCAGTACTTC	CASKNSPAGREQYF
TRBV30	.	.	TRBJ2-2	TGTGCCTGGAGTCGGAGCTCGGGGCCGGAGACCGGGGAGCTGTTTTTT	CAWSRSSGPETGELFF
TRBV6-4	.	TRBD2	TRBJ2-3	TGTGCCAGCAGTGACTCCGGGACTAGCGGGGGGCACACAGATACGCAGTATTTT	CASSDSGTSGGHTDTQYF
TRBV12-3/TRBV12-4	.	.	TRBJ1-5	TGTGCCAGCAGTTGGGGGACCTTTAGCAATCAGCCCCAGCATTTT	CASSWGTFSNQPQHF
TRBV7-9	.	.	TRBJ1-2	TGTGCCAGCAGCCCGGAAGTCGACGGCCCTGGCTACACCTTC	CASSPEVDGPGYTF
TRBV7-9	.	.	TRBJ1-1	TGTGCCAGCAGCACCCAGGTGGGTGAAGCTTTCTTT	CASSTQVGEAFF
TRBV4-1	few	.	TRBJ2-3	TGCGCCAGCAGCCAAGATAAGGGACGGGCGGGCACAGATACGCAGTATTTT	CASSQDKGRAGTDTQYF
TRBV29-1	.	TRBD2	TRBJ2-7	TGCAGCGTTGAAGGGATTAGCGGGAGACCCCCGGACGAGCAGTACTTC	CSVEGISGRPPDEQYF
TRBV6-6	few	.	TRBJ2-5	TGTGCCAGCAGTCAAGGGTGGGGGGAAAAGACCCAGTACTTC	CASSQGWGEKTQYF
TRBV6-5	.	.	TRBJ2-3	TGTGCCAGCAGTTACTCGAATCAAGTGTCCACAGATACGCAGTATTTT	CASSYSNQVSTDTQYF
TRBV20-1	few	.	TRBJ1-1	TGCAGTGCTAGAAGGACAGCCCGACTCTCTGAAGCTTTCTTT	CSARRTARLSEAFF
TRBV4-1	.	.	TRBJ2-6	TGCGCCAGCAGCCAAGATCTTAGTGGGACAACCAGATTCAACGTCCTGACTTTC	CASSQDLSGTTRFNVLTF
TRBV15	many	.	TRBJ2-1	TGTGCCACCAGCAGAGATAAACCCGGGCGGGGTGAGCAGTTCTTC	CATSRDKPGRGEQFF
TRBV6-5	.	TRBD1	TRBJ1-1	TGTGCCAGCAGTTCGGGACAGGGTAGGACTGAAGCTTTCTTT	CASSSGQGRTEAFF
TRBV20-1	few	TRBD2	TRBJ2-3	TGCAGTGCTAGAGATTTAGCGGGAGGGCCTAATACGCAGTATTTT	CSARDLAGGPNTQYF
TRBV5-4	once	TRBD1	TRBJ1-2	TGTGCCAGCAGCCGCAAAGGGACAGGGGGACTCCCTGGCTACACCTTC	CASSRKGTGGLPGYTF
TRBV6-1	.	.	TRBJ1-5	TGTGCCAGCAGTGACCGAGAGAATCAGCCCCAGCATTTT	CASSDRENQPQHF
TRBV7-9	few	.	TRBJ2-2	TGTGCCAGCAGCTTGTCGGGAGCGATCACCGGGGAGCTGTTTTTT	CASSLSGAITGELFF
TRBV4-2	.	TRBD2	TRBJ2-2	TGTGCCAGCAGCCAAGAAGGCGGGGGTTCCGGGGAGCTGTTTTTT	CASSQEGGGSGELFF
TRBV5-6	.	.	TRBJ2-2	TGTGCCAGCAGCCCGACGCGGGCCGGGGAGCTGTTTTTT	CASSPTRAGELFF
TRBV7-2	few	TRBD1	TRBJ2-2	TGTGCCAGCAGTGGGGGACAGCCCGACGGCGGGGAGCTGTTTTTT	CASSGGQPDGGELFF
TRBV7-3	once	.	TRBJ2-6	TGTGCCAGCAGCGCCTCAGGGTACCCTGGGGCCAACGTCCTGACTTTC	CASSASGYPGANVLTF
TRBV19	.	.	TRBJ1-1	TGTGCCAGTAGTATGGGAGCTCTGAACACTGAAGCTTTCTTT	CASSMGALNTEAFF
TRBV7-2	few	.	TRBJ1-5	TGTGCCAGCAGCTTCGGCTCGGGGGGTGGTCAGCCCCAGCATTTT	CASSFGSGGGQPQHF
TRBV27	.	.	TRBJ2-5	TGTGCCAGCGCTATAGCGGGGGACAGGGAGACCCAGTACTTC	CASAIAGDRETQYF
TRBV7-7	.	.	TRBJ2-5	TGTGCCAGCAGCTTAGGAGTGGGACCGAAGTACCAAGAGACCCAGTACTTC	CASSLGVGPKYQETQYF
TRBV10-3	.	.	TRBJ1-2	TGTGCCATCAAAGGACACATCTATGGCTACACCTTC	CAIKGHIYGYTF
TRBV6-2/TRBV6-3	few	TRBD2	TRBJ2-7	TGTGCCAGCAGCCACGCGACTAGCGGGGCCTCCTACGAGCAGTACTTC	CASSHATSGASYEQYF
TRBV4-1	.	TRBD1	TRBJ2-3	TGCGCCAGCAGCCAAAGTACAGGGGCCCAGGACCTCGCCTTT	CASSQSTGAQDLAF
TRBV6-6	.	TRBD2	TRBJ2-5	TGTGCCAGCAGGGGCGGGACTAGCGGGAGGGCATGGGGAGAGACCCAGTACTTC	CASRGGTSGRAWGETQYF
TRBV7-9	.	.	TRBJ2-3	TGTGCCAGCAGCTACCCCCAGGGGATCACAGATACGCAGTATTTT	CASSYPQGITDTQYF